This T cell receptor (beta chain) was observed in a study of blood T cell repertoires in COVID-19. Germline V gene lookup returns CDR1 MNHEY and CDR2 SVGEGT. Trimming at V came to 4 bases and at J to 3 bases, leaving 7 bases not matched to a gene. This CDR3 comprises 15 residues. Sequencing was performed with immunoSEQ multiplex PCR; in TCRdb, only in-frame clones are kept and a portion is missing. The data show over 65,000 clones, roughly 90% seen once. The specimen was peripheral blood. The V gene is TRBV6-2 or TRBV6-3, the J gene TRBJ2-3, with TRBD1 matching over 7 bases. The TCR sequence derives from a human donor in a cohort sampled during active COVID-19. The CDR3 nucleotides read TGTGCCAGCAGTTTCGCACGGGACAGTACAGATACGCAGTATTTT. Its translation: CASSFARDSTDTQYF.